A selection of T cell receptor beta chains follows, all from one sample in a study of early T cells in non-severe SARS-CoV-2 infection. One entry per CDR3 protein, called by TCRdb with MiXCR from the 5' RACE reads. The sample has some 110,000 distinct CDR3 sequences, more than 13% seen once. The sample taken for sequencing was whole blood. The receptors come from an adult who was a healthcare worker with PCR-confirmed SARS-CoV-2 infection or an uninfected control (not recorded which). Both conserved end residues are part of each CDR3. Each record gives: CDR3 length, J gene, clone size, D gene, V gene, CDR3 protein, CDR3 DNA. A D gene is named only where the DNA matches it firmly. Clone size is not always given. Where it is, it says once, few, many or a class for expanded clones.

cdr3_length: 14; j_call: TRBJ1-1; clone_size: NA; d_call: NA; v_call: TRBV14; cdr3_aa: CASSQRDGYTEAFF; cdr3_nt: TGTGCCAGCAGCCAACGGGACGGTTACACTGAAGCTTTCTTT
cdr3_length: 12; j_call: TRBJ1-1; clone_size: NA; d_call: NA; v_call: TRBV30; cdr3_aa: CAWNPRSTEAFF; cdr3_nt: TGTGCCTGGAATCCCCGGAGCACTGAAGCTTTCTTT
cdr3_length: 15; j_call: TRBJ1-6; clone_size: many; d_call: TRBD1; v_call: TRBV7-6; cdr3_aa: CASSLAQGGGSPLHF; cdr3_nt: TGTGCCAGCAGCTTAGCCCAGGGGGGAGGGTCACCCCTCCACTTT
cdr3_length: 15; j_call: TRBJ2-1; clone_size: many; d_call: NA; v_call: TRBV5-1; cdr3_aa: CASSFVSGTYNEQFF; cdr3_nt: TGCGCCAGCAGCTTTGTGAGTGGGACTTACAATGAGCAGTTCTTC
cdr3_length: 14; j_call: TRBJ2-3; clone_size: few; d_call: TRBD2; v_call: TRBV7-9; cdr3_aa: CASSLSGVTDTQYF; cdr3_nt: TGTGCCAGCAGCTTAAGCGGGGTCACAGATACGCAGTATTTT
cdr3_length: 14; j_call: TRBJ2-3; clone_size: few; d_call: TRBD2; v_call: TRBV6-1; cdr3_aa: CASRVAGFTDTQYF; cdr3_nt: TGTGCCAGCAGAGTAGCGGGGTTCACAGATACGCAGTATTTT
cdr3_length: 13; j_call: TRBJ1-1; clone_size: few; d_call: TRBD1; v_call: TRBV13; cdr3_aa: CASRLEGAEEAFF; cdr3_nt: TGTGCCAGCAGGTTGGAGGGGGCCGAGGAAGCTTTCTTT
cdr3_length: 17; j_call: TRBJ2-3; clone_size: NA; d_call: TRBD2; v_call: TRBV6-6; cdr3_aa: CASSSGTSGGNTDTQYF; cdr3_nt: TGTGCCAGCAGCTCCGGGACTAGCGGGGGGAACACAGATACGCAGTATTTT
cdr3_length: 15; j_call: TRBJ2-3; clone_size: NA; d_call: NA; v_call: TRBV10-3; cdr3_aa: CAISESRLSTDTQYF; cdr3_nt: TGTGCCATCAGTGAGTCCAGACTGAGCACAGATACGCAGTATTTT
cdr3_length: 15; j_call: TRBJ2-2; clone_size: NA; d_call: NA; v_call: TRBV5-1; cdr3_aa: CASSNGQSYTGELFF; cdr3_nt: TGCGCCAGCAGCAACGGACAGTCGTACACCGGGGAGCTGTTTTTT
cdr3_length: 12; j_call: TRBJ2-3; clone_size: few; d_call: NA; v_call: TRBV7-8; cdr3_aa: CASSLSTNTQYF; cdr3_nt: TGTGCCAGCAGCTTATCTACAAATACGCAGTATTTT
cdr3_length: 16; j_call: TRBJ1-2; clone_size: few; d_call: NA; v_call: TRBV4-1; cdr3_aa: CASSQDLVAGQTGYTF; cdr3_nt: TGCGCCAGCAGCCAAGATCTTGTGGCCGGCCAAACTGGCTACACCTTC
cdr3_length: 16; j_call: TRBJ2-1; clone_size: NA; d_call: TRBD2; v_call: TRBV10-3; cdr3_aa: CAISESASGAYNEQFF; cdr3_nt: TGTGCCATCAGTGAGTCGGCTAGCGGGGCCTACAATGAGCAGTTCTTC
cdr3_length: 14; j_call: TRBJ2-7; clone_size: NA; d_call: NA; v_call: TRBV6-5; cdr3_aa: CASSGQPDIYEQYF; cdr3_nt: TGTGCCAGCAGTGGACAGCCAGACATCTACGAGCAGTACTTC
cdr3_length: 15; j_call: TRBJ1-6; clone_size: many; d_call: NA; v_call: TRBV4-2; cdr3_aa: CASSQVWGGNSPLHF; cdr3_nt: TGTGCCAGCAGCCAAGTATGGGGGGGCAATTCACCCCTCCACTTT
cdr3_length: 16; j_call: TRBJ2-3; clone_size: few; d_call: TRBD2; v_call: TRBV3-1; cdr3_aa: CASSPINGGGADTQYF; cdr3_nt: TGTGCCAGCAGCCCCATCAACGGCGGGGGAGCAGATACGCAGTATTTT
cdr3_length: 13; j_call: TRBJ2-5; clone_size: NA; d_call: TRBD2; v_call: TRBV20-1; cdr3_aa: CSASPGGSETQYF; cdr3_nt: TGCAGTGCTAGTCCGGGGGGATCAGAGACCCAGTACTTC
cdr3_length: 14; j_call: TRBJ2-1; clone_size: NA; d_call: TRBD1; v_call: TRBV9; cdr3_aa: CASSAYRGSNEQFF; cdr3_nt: TGTGCCAGCAGCGCTTACAGGGGTAGCAATGAGCAGTTCTTC
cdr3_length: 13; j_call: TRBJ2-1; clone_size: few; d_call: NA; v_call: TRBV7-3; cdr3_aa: CASSLTLGNEQFF; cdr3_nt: TGTGCCAGCAGCCTGACCTTAGGGAATGAGCAGTTCTTC
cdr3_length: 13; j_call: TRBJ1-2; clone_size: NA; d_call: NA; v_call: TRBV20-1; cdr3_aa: CSARRGESYGYTF; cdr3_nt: TGCAGTGCTAGACGGGGGGAATCCTATGGCTACACCTTC